This T cell receptor (beta chain) was recorded in a study of breast tumors, draining lymph nodes, adjacent tissues. Samples came from axillary lymph nodes draining the breast cancer. Comment on this clonotype: The antigen is undetermined.

Regarding the study as a whole: Data only fit, rather than demonstrated, lymph node origin of most tumor T cells. Tumor and nontumor repertoires were significantly more similar in luminal-like than in basal-like breast cancer. Compared with lymph nodes, tumors were less diverse; compared with nontumor tissue, more. Findings are consistent with lymph node origin and intratumoral expansion of most tumor T cells.

The length of the CDR3 is 17 residues. Germline V gives CDR1 SNHLY, CDR2 FYNNEI. Losses at the gene ends were 3 bases for V and 9 bases for J; bases not matched to a gene: 19. TCRdb used MiXCR to reprocess the multiplex PCR reads, holding one entry per CDR3 protein. This table has about 300,000 distinct CDR3 sequences, 30% to 35% appearing once. The genes are TRBV2 and TRBJ2-5, with 7 nucleotides matching TRBD2. This receptor was taken from a female donor with breast cancer. Some clones in this sample may be carry-over from other donors' samples. Material: axillary lymph node tissue. The CDR3 protein is CASSEGSGTYSNQPQYF. The CDR3 region has the DNA TGTGCCAGCAGTGAGGGCAGCGGGACCTATAGCAATCAGCCCCAGTACTTC.